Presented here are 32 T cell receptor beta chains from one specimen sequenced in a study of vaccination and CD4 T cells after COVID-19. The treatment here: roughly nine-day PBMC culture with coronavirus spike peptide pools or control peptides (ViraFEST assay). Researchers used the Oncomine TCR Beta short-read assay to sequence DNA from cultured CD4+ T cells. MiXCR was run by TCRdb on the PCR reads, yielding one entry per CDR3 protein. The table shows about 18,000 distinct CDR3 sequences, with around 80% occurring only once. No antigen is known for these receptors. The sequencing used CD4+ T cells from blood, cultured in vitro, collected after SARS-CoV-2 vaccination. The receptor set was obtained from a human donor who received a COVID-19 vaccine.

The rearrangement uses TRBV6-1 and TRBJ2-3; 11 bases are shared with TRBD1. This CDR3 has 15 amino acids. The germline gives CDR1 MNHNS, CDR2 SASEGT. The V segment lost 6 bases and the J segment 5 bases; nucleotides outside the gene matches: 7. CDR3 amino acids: CASRRGQGAEDTQYF. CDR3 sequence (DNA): TGTGCCAGCAGGAGAGGACAGGGGGCGGAAGATACGCAGTATTTT.

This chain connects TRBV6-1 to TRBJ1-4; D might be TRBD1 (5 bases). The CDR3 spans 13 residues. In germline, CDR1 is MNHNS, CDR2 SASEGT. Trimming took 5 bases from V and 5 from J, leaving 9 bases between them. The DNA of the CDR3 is TGTGCCAGCAGTCGGGACTTGAATGAAAAACTGTTTTTT. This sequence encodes CASSRDLNEKLFF.

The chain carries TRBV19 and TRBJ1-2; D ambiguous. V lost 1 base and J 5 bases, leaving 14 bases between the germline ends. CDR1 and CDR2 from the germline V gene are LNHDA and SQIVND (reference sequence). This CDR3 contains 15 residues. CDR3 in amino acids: CASSIVPGRQYGYTF. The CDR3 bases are TGTGCCAGTAGTATAGTCCCGGGCCGGCAATATGGCTACACCTTC.

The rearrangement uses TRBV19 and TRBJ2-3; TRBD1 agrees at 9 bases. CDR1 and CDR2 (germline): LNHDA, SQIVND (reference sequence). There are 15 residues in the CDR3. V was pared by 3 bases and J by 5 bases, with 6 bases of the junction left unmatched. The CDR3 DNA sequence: TGTGCCAGTAGTATGAGGGACAGGGTAGGAGATACGCAGTATTTT. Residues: CASSMRDRVGDTQYF.

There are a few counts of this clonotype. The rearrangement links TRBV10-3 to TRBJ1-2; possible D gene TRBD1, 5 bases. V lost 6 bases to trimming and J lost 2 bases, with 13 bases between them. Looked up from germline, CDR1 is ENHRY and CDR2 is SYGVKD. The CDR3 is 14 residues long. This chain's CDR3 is CAIRARVENYGYTF. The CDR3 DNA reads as TGTGCCATCAGGGCCAGGGTAGAGAACTATGGCTACACCTTC.

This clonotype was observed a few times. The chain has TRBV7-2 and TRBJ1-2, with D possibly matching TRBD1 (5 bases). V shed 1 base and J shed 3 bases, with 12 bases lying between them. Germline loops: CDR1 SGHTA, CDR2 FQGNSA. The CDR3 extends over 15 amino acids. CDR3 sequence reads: CASSLVRGEYYGYTF. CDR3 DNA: TGTGCCAGCAGCTTAGTCAGAGGGGAGTACTATGGCTACACCTTC.

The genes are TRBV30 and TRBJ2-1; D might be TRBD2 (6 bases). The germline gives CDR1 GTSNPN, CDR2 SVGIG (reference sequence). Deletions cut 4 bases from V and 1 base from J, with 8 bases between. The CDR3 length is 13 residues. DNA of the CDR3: TGTGCCTGGACTAGCGCATCCTACAATGAGCAGTTCTTC. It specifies CAWTSASYNEQFF.

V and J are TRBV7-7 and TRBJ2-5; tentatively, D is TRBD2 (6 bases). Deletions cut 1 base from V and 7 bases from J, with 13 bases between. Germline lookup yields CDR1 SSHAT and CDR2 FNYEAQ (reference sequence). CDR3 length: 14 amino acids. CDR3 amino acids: CASSLGVGGGTQYF. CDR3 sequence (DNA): TGTGCCAGCAGCTTAGGAGTGGGGGGAGGGACCCAGTACTTC.

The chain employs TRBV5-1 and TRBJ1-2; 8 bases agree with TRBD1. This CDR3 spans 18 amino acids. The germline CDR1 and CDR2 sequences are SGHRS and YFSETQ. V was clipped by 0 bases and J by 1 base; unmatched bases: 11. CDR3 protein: CASSLGLQGALSNYGYTF. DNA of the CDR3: TGCGCCAGCAGCTTGGGTCTCCAGGGGGCCCTCAGTAACTATGGCTACACCTTC.

The DNA of the CDR3 is TGTGCCAGCAGCCATGGGACCAGGGAAGAGACCCAGTACTTC. Translating gives CASSHGTREETQYF. The V call is TRBV7-9, the J call TRBJ2-7; D is tentatively TRBD1 or TRBD2 (5 bases each). The J call could be wrong; TRBJ2-5 is a better fit for the DNA end. The CDR3 is 14 residues long. CDR1 and CDR2 from the germline V gene are SEHNR and FQNEAQ (reference sequence).

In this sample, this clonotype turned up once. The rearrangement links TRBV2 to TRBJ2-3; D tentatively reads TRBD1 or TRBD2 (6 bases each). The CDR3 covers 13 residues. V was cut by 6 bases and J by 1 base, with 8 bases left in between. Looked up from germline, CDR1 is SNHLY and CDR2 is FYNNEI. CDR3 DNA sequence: TGTGCCAGCAGGGAGGGGGGCACAGATACGCAGTATTTT. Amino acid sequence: CASREGGTDTQYF.

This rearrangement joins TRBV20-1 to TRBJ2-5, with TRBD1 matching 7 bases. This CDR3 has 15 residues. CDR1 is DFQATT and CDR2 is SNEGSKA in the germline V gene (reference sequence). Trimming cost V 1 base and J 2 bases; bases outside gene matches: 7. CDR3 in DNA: TGCAGTGCTAGAGCCGGGACAGACGATCAAGAGACCCAGTACTTC. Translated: CSARAGTDDQETQYF.

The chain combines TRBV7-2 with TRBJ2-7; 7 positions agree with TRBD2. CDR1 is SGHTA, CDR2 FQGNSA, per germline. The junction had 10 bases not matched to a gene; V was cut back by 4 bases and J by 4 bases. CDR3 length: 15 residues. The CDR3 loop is CASSSRTGGIYEQYF. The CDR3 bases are TGTGCCAGCAGCTCTCGGACGGGGGGAATATACGAGCAGTACTTC.

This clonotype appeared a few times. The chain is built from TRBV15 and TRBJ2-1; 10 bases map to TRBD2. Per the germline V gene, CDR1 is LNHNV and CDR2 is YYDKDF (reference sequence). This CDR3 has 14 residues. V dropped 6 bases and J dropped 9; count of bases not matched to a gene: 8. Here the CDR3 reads CATRVSGGASEQFF. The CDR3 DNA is TGTGCCACCAGGGTGAGCGGGGGGGCTAGTGAGCAGTTCTTC.

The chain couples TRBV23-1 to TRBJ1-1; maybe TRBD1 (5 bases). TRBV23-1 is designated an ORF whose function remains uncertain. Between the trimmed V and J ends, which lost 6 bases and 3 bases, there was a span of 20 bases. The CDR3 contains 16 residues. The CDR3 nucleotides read TGCGCCAGCAGCCAAAGGGTCAGGAGGGGCCACACTGAAGCTTTCTTT. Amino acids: CASSQRVRRGHTEAFF.

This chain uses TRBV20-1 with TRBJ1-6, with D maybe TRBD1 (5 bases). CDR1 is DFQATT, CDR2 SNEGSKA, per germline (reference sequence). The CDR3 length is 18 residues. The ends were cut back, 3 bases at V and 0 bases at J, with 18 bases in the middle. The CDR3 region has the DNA TGCAGTGCTAGCCACGGGGGGATGGGGGGCTCCTATAATTCACCCCTCCACTTT. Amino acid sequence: CSASHGGMGGSYNSPLHF.

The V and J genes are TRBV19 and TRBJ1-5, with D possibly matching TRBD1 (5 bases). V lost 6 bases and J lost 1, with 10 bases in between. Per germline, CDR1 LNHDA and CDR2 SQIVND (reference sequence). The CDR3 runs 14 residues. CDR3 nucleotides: TGTGCCAGTAGGAGGGGCTTGAGCAATCAGCCCCAGCATTTT. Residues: CASRRGLSNQPQHF.

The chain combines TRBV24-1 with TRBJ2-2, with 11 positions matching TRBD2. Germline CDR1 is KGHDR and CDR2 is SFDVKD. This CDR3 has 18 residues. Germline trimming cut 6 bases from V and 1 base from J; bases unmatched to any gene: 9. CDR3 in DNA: TGTGCCACCAGTCCGACTAGCGGGGATCCTAAGAACACCGGGGAGCTGTTTTTT. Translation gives CATSPTSGDPKNTGELFF.

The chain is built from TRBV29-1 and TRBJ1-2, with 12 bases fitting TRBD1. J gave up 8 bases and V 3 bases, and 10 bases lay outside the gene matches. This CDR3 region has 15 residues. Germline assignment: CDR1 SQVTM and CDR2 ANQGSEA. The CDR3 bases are TGCAGCGTTGACAAAGCGGGACAGGGGGCGGAAGGCTACACCTTC. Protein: CSVDKAGQGAEGYTF.

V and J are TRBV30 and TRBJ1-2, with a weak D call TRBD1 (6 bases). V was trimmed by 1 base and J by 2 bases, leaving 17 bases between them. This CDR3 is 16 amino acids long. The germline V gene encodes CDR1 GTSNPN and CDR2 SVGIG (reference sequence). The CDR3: CAWSGMGGRVNYGYTF. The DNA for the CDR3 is TGTGCCTGGAGTGGCATGGGGGGCAGGGTCAACTATGGCTACACCTTC.

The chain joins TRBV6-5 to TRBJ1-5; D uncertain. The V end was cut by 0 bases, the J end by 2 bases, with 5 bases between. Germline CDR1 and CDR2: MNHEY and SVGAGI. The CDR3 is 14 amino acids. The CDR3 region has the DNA TGTGCCAGCAGTTACTCGGATGGCAATCAGCCCCAGCATTTT. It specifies CASSYSDGNQPQHF.

CDR3 protein: CASKGDRGYTEAFF. CDR3 coding DNA: TGTGCCTCGAAGGGAGACAGGGGGTACACTGAAGCTTTCTTT. The genes are TRBV30 and TRBJ1-1, with TRBD1 matching 9 bases. Germline CDR1 GTSNPN, CDR2 SVGIG (reference sequence). V was clipped by 7 bases and J by 3 bases; unmatched bases: 9. CDR3 length equals 14 residues. Based on the CDR3 plus reference TRBV30 and TRBJ1-1, the full variable domain is SQTIHQWPATLVQPVGSPLSLECTVEGTSNPNLYWYRQAAGRGLQLLFYSVGIGQISSEVPQNLSASRPQDRQFILSSKKLLLSDSGFYLCASKGDRGYTEAFFGQGTRLTVV.

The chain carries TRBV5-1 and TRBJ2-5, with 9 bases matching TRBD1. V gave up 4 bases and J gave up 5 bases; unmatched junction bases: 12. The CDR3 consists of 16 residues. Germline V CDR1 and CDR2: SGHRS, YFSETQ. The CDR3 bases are TGCGCCAGCAGCCCGGGAGTGACAGGGGGTGGGGAGACCCAGTACTTC. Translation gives CASSPGVTGGGETQYF.

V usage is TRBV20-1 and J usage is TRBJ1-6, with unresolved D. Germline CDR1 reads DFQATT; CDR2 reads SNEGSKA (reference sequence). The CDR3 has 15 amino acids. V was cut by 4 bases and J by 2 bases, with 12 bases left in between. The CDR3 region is CSATPTATYNSPLHF. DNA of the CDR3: TGCAGTGCTACGCCGACGGCCACCTATAATTCACCCCTCCACTTT.

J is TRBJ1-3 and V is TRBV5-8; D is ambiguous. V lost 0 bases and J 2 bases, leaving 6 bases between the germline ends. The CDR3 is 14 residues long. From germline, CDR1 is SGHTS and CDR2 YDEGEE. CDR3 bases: TGTGCCAGCAGCTTGGACAGAACTGGAAACACCATATATTTT. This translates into CASSLDRTGNTIYF.

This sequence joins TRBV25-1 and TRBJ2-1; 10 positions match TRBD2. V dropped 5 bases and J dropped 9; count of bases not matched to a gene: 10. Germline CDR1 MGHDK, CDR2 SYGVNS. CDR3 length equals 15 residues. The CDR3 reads CASSLAGDRGREQFF. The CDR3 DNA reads TGTGCCAGCAGTCTAGCGGGGGACCGCGGGCGTGAGCAGTTCTTC.

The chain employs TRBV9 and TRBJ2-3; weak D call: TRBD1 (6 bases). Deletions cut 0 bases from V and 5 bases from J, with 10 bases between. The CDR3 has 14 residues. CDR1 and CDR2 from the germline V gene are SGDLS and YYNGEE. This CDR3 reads CASSVDFRGDTQYF. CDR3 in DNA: TGTGCCAGCAGCGTAGACTTCAGGGGAGATACGCAGTATTTT.

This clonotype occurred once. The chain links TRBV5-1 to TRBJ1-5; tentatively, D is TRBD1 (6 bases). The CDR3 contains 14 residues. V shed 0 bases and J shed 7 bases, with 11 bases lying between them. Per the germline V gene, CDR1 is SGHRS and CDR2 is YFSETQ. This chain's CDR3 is CASSLGAGDQPQHF. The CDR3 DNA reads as TGCGCCAGCAGCTTGGGGGCAGGGGACCAGCCCCAGCATTTT.

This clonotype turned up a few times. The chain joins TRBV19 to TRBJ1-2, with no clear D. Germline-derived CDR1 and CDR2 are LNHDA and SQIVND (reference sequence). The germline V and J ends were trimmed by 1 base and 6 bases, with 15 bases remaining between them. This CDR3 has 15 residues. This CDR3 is CASSIAQSPLDGYTF. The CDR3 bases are TGTGCCAGTAGTATAGCGCAGTCTCCCCTAGATGGCTACACCTTC.

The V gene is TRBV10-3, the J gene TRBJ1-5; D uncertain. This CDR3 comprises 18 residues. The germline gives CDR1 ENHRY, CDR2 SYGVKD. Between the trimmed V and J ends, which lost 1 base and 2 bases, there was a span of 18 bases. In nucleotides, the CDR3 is TGTGCCATCAGTGAGTTACCTAAATGGGTGGAAGGCAATCAGCCCCAGCATTTT. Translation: CAISELPKWVEGNQPQHF.

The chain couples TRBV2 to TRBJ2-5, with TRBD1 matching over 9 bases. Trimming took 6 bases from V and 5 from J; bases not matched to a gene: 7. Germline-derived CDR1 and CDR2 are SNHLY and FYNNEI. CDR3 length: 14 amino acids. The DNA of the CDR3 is TGTGCCAGCAGCCCGACAGGGGGGTCGGAGACCCAGTACTTC. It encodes CASSPTGGSETQYF.

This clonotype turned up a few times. CDR3 bases: TGTGCCAGCAGTCTGGGTAGCGGGGGTACGGAGACCCAGTACTTC. This translates into CASSLGSGGTETQYF. The chain is built from TRBV12-3 or TRBV12-4 and TRBJ2-5; 9 nucleotides align to TRBD2. V was pared by 5 bases and J by 5 bases, with 9 bases of the junction left unmatched. The CDR3 totals 15 residues.